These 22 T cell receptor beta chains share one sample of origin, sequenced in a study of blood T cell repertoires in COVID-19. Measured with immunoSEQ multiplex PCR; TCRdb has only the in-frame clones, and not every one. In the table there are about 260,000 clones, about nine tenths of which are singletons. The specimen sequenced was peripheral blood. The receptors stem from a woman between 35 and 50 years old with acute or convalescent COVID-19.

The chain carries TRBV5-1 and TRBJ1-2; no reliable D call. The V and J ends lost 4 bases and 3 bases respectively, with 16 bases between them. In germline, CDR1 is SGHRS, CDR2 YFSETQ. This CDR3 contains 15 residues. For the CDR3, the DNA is TGCGCCAGCAGCGGCTCCCAGGCATGGTACTATGGCTACACCTTC. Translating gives CASSGSQAWYYGYTF.

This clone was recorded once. CDR3 protein: CASSIGGGAGSGNTIYF. The CDR3 DNA is TGTGCCAGTAGTATTGGAGGGGGCGCCGGCTCTGGAAACACCATATATTTT. The chain joins TRBV19 to TRBJ1-3; 7 positions agree with TRBD1. The V gene end was trimmed by 3 bases and the J gene end by 0 bases; junction bases not matched to a gene: 8. There are 17 residues in the CDR3. Germline V gene sequence: CDR1 LNHDA, CDR2 SQIVND (reference sequence).

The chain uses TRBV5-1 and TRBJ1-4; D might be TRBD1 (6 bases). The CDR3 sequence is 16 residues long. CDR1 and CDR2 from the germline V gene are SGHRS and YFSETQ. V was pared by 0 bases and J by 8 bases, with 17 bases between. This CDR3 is CASSLALGGGAEKLFF. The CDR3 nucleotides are TGCGCCAGCAGCTTGGCCCTAGGGGGTGGGGCGGAAAAACTGTTTTTT.

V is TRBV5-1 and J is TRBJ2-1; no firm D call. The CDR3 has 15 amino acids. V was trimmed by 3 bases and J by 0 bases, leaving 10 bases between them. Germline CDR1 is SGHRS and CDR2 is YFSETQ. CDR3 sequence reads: CASSYAESSYNEQFF. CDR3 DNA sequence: TGCGCCAGCAGCTACGCGGAGAGCTCCTACAATGAGCAGTTCTTC.

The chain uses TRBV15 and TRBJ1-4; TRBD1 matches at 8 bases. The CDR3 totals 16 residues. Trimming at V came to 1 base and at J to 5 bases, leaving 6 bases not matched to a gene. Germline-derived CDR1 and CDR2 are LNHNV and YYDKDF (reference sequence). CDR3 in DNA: TGTGCCACCAGCAGAGGGTGGACAGGGCGGAATGAAAAACTGTTTTTT. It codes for CATSRGWTGRNEKLFF. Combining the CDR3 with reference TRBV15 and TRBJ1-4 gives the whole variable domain DAMVIQNPRYQVTQFGKPVTLSCSQTLNHNVMYWYQQKSSQAPKLLFHYYDKDFNNEADTPDNFQSRRPNTSFCFLDIRSPGLGDTAMYLCATSRGWTGRNEKLFFGSGTQLSVL.

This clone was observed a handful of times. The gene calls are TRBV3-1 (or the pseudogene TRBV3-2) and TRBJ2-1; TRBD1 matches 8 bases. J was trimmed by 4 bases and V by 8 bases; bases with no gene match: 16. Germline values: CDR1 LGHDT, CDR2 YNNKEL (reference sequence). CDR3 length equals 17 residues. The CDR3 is CASARTGLIDEYNEQFF. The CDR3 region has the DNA TGTGCCAGCGCCAGGACAGGGTTGATAGATGAGTACAATGAGCAGTTCTTC.

The CDR3 region has the DNA TGTGCCATCAGTGACGGACAGGATAACACCGGGAAAGCTTTCTTT. Protein sequence: CAISDGQDNTGKAFF. The rearrangement joins TRBV10-3 to TRBJ1-1, with 7 bases matching TRBD1. Germline V lookup: CDR1 ENHRY, CDR2 SYGVKD. V shed 3 bases and J 9 bases; nucleotides not matched to a gene: 13. This CDR3 is 15 amino acids long.

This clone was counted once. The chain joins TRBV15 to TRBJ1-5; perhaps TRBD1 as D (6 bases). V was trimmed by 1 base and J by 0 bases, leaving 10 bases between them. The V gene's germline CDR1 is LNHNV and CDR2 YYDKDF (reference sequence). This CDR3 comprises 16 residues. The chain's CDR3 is CATSRGAGVSNQPQHF. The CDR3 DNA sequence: TGTGCCACCAGCAGAGGGGCAGGGGTTAGCAATCAGCCCCAGCATTTT.

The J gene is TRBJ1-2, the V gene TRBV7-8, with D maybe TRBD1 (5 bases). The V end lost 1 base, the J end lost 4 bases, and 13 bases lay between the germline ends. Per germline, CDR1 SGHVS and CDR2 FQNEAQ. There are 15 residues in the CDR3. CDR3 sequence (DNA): TGTGCCAGCAGCTTAGGACAGTCTCTAGGCTATGGCTACACCTTC. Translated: CASSLGQSLGYGYTF.

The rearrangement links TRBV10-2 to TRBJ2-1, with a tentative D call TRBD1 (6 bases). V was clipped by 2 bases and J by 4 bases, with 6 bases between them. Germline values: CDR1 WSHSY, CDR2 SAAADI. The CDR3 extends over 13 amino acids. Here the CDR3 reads CASSEGQYNEQFF. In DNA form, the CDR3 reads TGCGCCAGCAGTGAGGGACAGTACAATGAGCAGTTCTTC.

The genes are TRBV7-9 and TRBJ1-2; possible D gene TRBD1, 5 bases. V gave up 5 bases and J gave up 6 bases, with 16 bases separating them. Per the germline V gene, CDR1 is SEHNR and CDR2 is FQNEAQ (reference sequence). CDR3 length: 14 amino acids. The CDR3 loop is CASSPLGGLNGYTF. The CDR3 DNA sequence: TGTGCCAGCAGCCCATTGGGGGGACTCAATGGCTACACCTTC.

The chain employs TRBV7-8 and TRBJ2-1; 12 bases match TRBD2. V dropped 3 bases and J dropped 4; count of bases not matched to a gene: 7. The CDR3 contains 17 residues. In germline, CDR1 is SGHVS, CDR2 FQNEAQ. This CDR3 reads CASSFPRLAGVYNEQFF. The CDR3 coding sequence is TGTGCCAGCAGCTTTCCTAGACTAGCGGGGGTATACAATGAGCAGTTCTTC.

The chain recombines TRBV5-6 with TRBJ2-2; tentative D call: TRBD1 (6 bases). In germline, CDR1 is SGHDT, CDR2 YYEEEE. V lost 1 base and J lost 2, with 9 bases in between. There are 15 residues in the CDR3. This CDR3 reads CASSLTGTNTGELFF. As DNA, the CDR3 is TGTGCCAGCAGCTTGACAGGGACAAACACCGGGGAGCTGTTTTTT.

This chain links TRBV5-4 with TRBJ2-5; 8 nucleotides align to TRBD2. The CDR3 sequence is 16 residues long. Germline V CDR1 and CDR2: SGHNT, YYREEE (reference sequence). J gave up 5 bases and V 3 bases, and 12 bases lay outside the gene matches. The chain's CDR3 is CASSWTRGGGGETQYF. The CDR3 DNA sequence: TGTGCCAGCAGCTGGACCCGCGGGGGCGGGGGGGAGACCCAGTACTTC.

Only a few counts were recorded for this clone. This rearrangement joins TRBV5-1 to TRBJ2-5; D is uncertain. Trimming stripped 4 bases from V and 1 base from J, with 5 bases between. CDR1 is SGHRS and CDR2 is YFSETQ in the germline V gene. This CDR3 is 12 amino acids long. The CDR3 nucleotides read TGCGCCAGCAGCAGCCTCCAAGAGACCCAGTACTTC. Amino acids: CASSSLQETQYF.

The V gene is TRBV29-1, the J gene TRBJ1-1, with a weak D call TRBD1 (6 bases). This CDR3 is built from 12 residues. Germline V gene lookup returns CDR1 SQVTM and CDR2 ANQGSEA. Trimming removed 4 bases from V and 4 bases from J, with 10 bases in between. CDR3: CSVADRTTEAFF. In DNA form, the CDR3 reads TGCAGCGTTGCGGACAGAACCACTGAAGCTTTCTTT.

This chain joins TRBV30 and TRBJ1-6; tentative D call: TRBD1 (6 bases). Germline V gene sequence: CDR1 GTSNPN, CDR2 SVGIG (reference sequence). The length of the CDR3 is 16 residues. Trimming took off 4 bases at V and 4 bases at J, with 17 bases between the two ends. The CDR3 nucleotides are TGTGCCTGGACGGCCAGGGGTAGGGCATATAATTCACCCCTCCACTTT. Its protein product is CAWTARGRAYNSPLHF.

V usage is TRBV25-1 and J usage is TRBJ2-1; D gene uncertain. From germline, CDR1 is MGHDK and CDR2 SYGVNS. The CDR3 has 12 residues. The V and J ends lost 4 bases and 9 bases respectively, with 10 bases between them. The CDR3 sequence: CASSGLRLEQFF. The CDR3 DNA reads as TGTGCCAGCAGTGGACTTAGGCTTGAGCAGTTCTTC.

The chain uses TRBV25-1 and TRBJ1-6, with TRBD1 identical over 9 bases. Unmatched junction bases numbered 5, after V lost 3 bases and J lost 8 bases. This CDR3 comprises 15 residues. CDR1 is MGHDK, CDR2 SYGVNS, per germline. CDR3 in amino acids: CASSDRTGAHSPLHF. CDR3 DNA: TGTGCCAGCAGTGACCGGACAGGGGCACATTCACCCCTCCACTTT.

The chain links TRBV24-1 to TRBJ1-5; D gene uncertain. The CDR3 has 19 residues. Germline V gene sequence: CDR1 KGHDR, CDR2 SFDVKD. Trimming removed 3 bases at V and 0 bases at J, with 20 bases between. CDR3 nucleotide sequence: TGTGCCACCAGTGATCGGGGAGAACTGGATTACGGTAGCAATCAGCCCCAGCATTTT. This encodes CATSDRGELDYGSNQPQHF.

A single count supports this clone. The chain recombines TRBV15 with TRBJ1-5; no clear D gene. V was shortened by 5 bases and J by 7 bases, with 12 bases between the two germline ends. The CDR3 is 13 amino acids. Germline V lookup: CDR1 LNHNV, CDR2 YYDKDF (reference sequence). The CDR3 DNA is TGTGCCACCAGCCCTACGAGGGAACAGCCCCAGCATTTT. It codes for CATSPTREQPQHF.

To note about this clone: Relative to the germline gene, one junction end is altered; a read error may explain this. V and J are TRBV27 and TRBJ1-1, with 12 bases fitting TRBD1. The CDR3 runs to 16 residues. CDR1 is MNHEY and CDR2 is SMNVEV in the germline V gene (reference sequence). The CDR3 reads CASSPRGTGGWTEAFF. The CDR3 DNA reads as TGTGCCAGCAGTCCACGTGGGACAGGGGGCTGGACTGAGGCTTTCTTT.